The text below deals with one T cell receptor beta chain. This clone was observed at least ten times. Its antigen remains undetermined. No clone much larger than this one lies a single base away; base qualities are absent. Before undergoing thyroid surgery, none of the patients had been given any kind of treatment. Using T-cell receptor beta sequencing, the study looked back at clinical samples from patients collected from the early 2010s to the late 2010s. In the germline V gene, CDR1 corresponds to MDHEN and CDR2 to SYDVKM. V loses 8 bases at its end and J loses 4 bases; junction bases beyond the gene matches: 10. From the cysteine through the phenylalanine, the CDR3 covers 14 amino acids. This entry keeps only the CDR3 DNA: 42 bases, framed from base 1. Library creation used PCR. The sequencer was an Illumina HiSeq 4000. High-throughput sequencing was used to profile the TCR beta-chain CDR3 region of every patient. The study's own analysis went as follows. The researchers built a classifier to tell apart papillary thyroid cancer patients with distant metastasis, based on CDR3 differences among clinicopathological groups. To measure repertoire diversity the researchers used the Shannon index, while the Morisita-Horn index served to gauge how similar the tumor and blood repertoires were. Through fastp at Q25 and MiXCR, TCRdb rebuilt clones from the public reads, retaining in-frame beta chains. It is TCRdb's table, rather than the study itself, that gives the V and J calls and clone size. For this sample the table gives about 92,000 clones, of which more than 12% were detected only once. Just over 3.5% of the sample comes from the top ten.

These data originate in a study of metastatic and nonmetastatic thyroid tumors (TCRdb year 2020). A note on the overall study: Repertoires from peripheral blood and from tumor or nodule tissue samples of malignant and benign thyroid patients were compared.

The investigation overall reported the following: In both blood and tumor samples, TCR beta diversity was reported to be significantly higher in malignant tumors than in benign nodules.

The sequenced sample was blood. The sequence was collected from a female donor with papillary thyroid cancer or a benign thyroid nodule (not recorded which). Some clones in this sample may be carry-over from other donors' samples. This chain joins TRBV28 to TRBJ1-1; the junction holds 7 bases that match TRBD1. The CDR3 protein: CASAAGGLSTEAFF. The DNA sequence reads TGTGCCAGCGCGGCAGGGGGACTTAGCACTGAAGCTTTCTTT. Full variable domain (CDR3 extended with the reference TRBV28 and TRBJ1-1 proteins): DVKVTQSSRYLVKRTGEKVFLECVQDMDHENMFWYRQDPGLGLRLIYFSYDVKMKEKGDIPEGYSVSREKKERFSLILESASTNQTSMYLCASAAGGLSTEAFFGQGTRLTVV.